The next 12 T cell receptor beta chains were all read from a single sample in a study of T cell repertoires in cytomegalovirus infection. TCRdb independently ran MiXCR on the reads; one entry per CDR3 protein. The top ten clones hold 20% to 30% of a sample with 500,000 to 600,000 distinct CDR3 sequences, about 15% of them seen once. Input material: CD8+ T cells from PBMCs. The receptors derive from a human donor in good health (CMV status not recorded). Some clones in this sample may be carry-over from other donors' samples.

This clonotype was observed at least ten times. The chain is built from TRBV7-9 and TRBJ2-6; D may be TRBD1 (5 bases). CDR3 length: 17 residues. Between the trimmed V and J ends, which lost 2 bases and 1 base, there was a span of 12 bases. Germline V CDR1 and CDR2: SEHNR, FQNEAQ (reference sequence). CDR3 loop: CASSLKDPGSGANVLTF. Here the CDR3 DNA reads TGTGCCAGCAGCTTAAAGGATCCAGGGTCTGGGGCCAACGTCCTGACTTTC.

Comment on this clonotype: The conserved closing phenylalanine or tryptophan is absent in this CDR3, likely reflecting a read error. CDR3 nucleotides: TGTGCCATCAGAGAAGCGGGAGGGCTAGGGGAGCAGTACTTA. It yields the protein CAIREAGGLGEQYL. The chain has TRBV10-3 and TRBJ2-7; 10 bases are shared with TRBD2. Losses at the gene ends were 6 bases for V and 7 bases for J; bases not matched to a gene: 9. Germline V gene data show CDR1 as ENHRY and CDR2 as SYGVKD. The CDR3 sequence is 14 residues long.

This clonotype has a count of ten or more. V is TRBV7-8 and J is TRBJ2-1, with TRBD2 matching over 8 bases. The CDR3 sequence is 15 residues long. V was clipped by 1 base and J by 2 bases; unmatched bases: 1. The V gene's germline CDR1 is SGHVS and CDR2 FQNEAQ. The CDR3 spells CASSLEREPYNEQFF. Here the CDR3 DNA reads TGTGCCAGCAGCTTAGAGCGGGAGCCCTACAATGAGCAGTTCTTC.

As to this clonotype: Germline and junction disagree at one end, which may indicate a read error. The chain is built from TRBV5-6 and TRBJ2-5; maybe TRBD2 (5 bases). The CDR3 totals 12 residues. Germline V gives CDR1 SGHDT, CDR2 YYEEEE. The DNA for the CDR3 is TGTGCCAGCACCGTGCATGGGGAGAACCAGTACTTC. Translated: CASTVHGENQYF. Supplemented by reference TRBV5-6 and TRBJ2-5, the full variable domain reads DAGVTQSPTHLIKTRGQQVTLRCSPKSGHDTVSWYQQALGQGPQFIFQYYEEEERQRGNFPDRFSGHQFPNYSSELNVNALLLGDSALYLCASTVHGENQYFGPGTRLLVL.

This clonotype was seen many times. The rearrangement uses TRBV11-1 and TRBJ2-7, with TRBD2 identical over 8 bases. Germline lookup yields CDR1 SGHAT and CDR2 FQDESV (reference sequence). The CDR3 totals 15 residues. After removal of 5 bases from V and 2 bases from J, the junction contained 8 bases not matched to a gene. In nucleotides, the CDR3 is TGTGCCAGCAGCATTGCAGGCGGGGGGACCTACGAGCAGTACTTC. Amino acids: CASSIAGGGTYEQYF.

The table lists this clonotype with a few counts. V and J are TRBV24-1 and TRBJ2-2; 10 bases agree with TRBD1. V trimming: 4 bases; J trimming: 5 bases; junction bases outside the gene matches: 6. CDR1 is KGHDR, CDR2 SFDVKD, per germline. This CDR3 has 16 residues. The CDR3 loop is CATSDPTGGETGELFF. CDR3 DNA: TGTGCCACCAGTGACCCGACAGGGGGCGAGACCGGGGAGCTGTTTTTT.

This clonotype was detected many times. The V gene is TRBV11-2, the J gene TRBJ2-1, with 13 bases matching TRBD2. Germline CDR1 SGHAT, CDR2 FQNNGV. V shed 5 bases, J shed 6 bases, and the junction held 7 bases outside the gene matches. The CDR3 contains 16 residues. The CDR3 DNA follows: TGTGCCAGCAGCGGCGCAACTAGCGGGGGGGGCAATGAGCAGTTCTTC. Its translation: CASSGATSGGGNEQFF.

This clonotype appeared many times. This chain links TRBV12-3 or TRBV12-4 with TRBJ2-5; D tentatively fits TRBD1 or TRBD2 (5 bases each). Between the trimmed V and J ends, which lost 5 bases and 4 bases, there was a span of 14 bases. The CDR3 runs to 14 residues. The CDR3 here is CASSGDAAPETQYF. In nucleotides, the CDR3 is TGTGCCAGCAGTGGGGACGCGGCACCAGAGACCCAGTACTTC.

The rearrangement uses TRBV20-1 and TRBJ2-3; 7 bases line up with TRBD2. CDR3 length: 17 amino acids. Germline V gene sequence: CDR1 DFQATT, CDR2 SNEGSKA (reference sequence). J was trimmed by 0 bases and V by 2 bases; bases with no gene match: 11. CDR3 coding DNA: TGCAGTGCTAGATCCTCCCTAGCGGAAACAAGCACAGATACGCAGTATTTT. This encodes CSARSSLAETSTDTQYF.

This clonotype has at least ten counts. The gene calls are TRBV2 and TRBJ2-5, with D tentatively TRBD1 (6 bases). The CDR3 spans 12 residues. The germline V gene has CDR1 SNHLY and CDR2 FYNNEI. CDR3 sequence reads: CARDMADRSQYF. The CDR3 DNA is TGTGCGAGAGACATGGCTGACAGGAGCCAGTACTTC.

The sample holds one count of this clonotype. The chain recombines TRBV9 with TRBJ2-1; a possible D gene is TRBD1 (6 bases). The V end lost 2 bases, the J end lost 3 bases, and 27 bases lay between the germline ends. Germline V gives CDR1 SGDLS, CDR2 YYNGEE. The CDR3 has 20 amino acids. The CDR3 protein is CASSVGGRAQGLKGYNEQFF. The CDR3, as DNA: TGTGCCAGCAGCGTTGGCGGAAGGGCCCAGGGGCTGAAGGGCTACAATGAGCAGTTCTTC.

The chain carries TRBV14 and TRBJ1-3; 7 bases fit TRBD1. V shed 5 bases and J 0 bases; nucleotides not matched to a gene: 4. Germline V lookup: CDR1 SGHDN, CDR2 FVKESK. The CDR3 runs to 15 residues. In nucleotides, the CDR3 is TGTGCCAGCAGCACCTGGGACAGCTCTGGAAACACCATATATTTT. This encodes CASSTWDSSGNTIYF.